The 17 T cell receptor beta chains in this list originate from one sample, sequenced in a study of beta chain features in type 1 diabetes. The study reverse transcribed the entire isolated RNA, so it sequenced expressed TCRB transcripts. Profiled with immunoSEQ multiplex PCR; TCRdb holds only in-frame clones, not every one. The sample records 120,000 or so clones, around 16% being singletons. Their antigens are not known. Study-level points and caveats: In every one of the four CD4+ subsets, TCRB CDR3s were moderately but significantly shorter in Type 1 diabetes patients.

The sequencing input was central memory CD4+ T cells from blood. The receptors derive from a man between 18 and 29 years old with type 1 diabetes.

The chain uses TRBV7-2 and TRBJ2-3; a weak D match, TRBD2 (5 bases). CDR1 and CDR2 (germline): SGHTA, FQGNSA. Between the trimmed V and J ends, which lost 5 bases and 0 bases, there was a span of 12 bases. This CDR3 region has 15 residues. The CDR3 nucleotides read TGTGCCAGCAGCCAAGACTACACAAGCACAGATACGCAGTATTTT. It codes for CASSQDYTSTDTQYF.

This clone turned up a few times. This rearrangement joins TRBV5-1 to TRBJ2-3; 11 nucleotides line up with TRBD2. Per the germline V gene, CDR1 is SGHRS and CDR2 is YFSETQ. This CDR3 spans 15 amino acids. J was trimmed by 8 bases and V by 2 bases; bases with no gene match: 7. Here the CDR3 DNA reads TGCGCCAGCAGCTTACTACTAGCGGGAGAGAGTACGCAGTATTTT. Encoded protein: CASSLLLAGESTQYF.

The chain has TRBV28 and TRBJ1-5; D remains unclear. The CDR3 is 13 amino acids. Germline values: CDR1 MDHEN, CDR2 SYDVKM. V was shortened by 3 bases and J by 8 bases, with 11 bases between the two germline ends. CDR3 loop: CASSFGEAKPQHF. Written as DNA, the CDR3 is TGTGCCAGCAGTTTTGGGGAGGCCAAGCCCCAGCATTTT. The whole variable domain, remainder taken from reference TRBV28 and TRBJ1-5, is DVKVTQSSRYLVKRTGEKVFLECVQDMDHENMFWYRQDPGLGLRLIYFSYDVKMKEKGDIPEGYSVSREKKERFSLILESASTNQTSMYLCASSFGEAKPQHFGDGTRLSIL.

The gene calls are TRBV30 and TRBJ2-3; 11 bases match TRBD2. The length of the CDR3 is 14 residues. Germline assignment: CDR1 GTSNPN and CDR2 SVGIG (reference sequence). Losses at the gene ends were 4 bases for V and 7 bases for J; bases not matched to a gene: 7. The CDR3 sequence is CAWTPGTSGNTQYF. CDR3 DNA: TGTGCCTGGACCCCCGGGACTAGCGGAAATACGCAGTATTTT.

The genes are TRBV29-1 and TRBJ2-4; tentatively, D is TRBD1 or TRBD2 (6 bases each). Germline CDR1 SQVTM, CDR2 ANQGSEA. With 4 bases removed from V and 1 base from J, the gap between germline ends came to 11 bases. This CDR3 has 14 amino acids. The chain's CDR3 is CSVAGGFAKNIQYF. In DNA, the CDR3 is TGCAGCGTTGCCGGGGGCTTTGCCAAAAACATTCAGTACTTC.

The chain carries TRBV11-2 and TRBJ2-7; TRBD2 matches at 7 bases. This CDR3 has 15 amino acids. The V and J ends lost 2 bases and 2 bases, in that order; junction bases with no gene match: 6. The germline CDR1 and CDR2 sequences are SGHAT and FQNNGV. The CDR3 region is CASSLFRGTTYEQYF. In nucleotides, the CDR3 is TGTGCCAGCAGCTTATTCCGCGGGACTACCTACGAGCAGTACTTC.

As concerns this clone: A read error may produce the germline difference seen at one junction end. This chain joins TRBV30 and TRBJ2-7; no firm D call. The CDR3 contains 12 residues. Germline-derived CDR1 and CDR2 are GTSNPN and SVGIG (reference sequence). The CDR3: CAWSVAQRPRAF. DNA of the CDR3: TGTGCCTGGAGTGTGGCTCAGAGACCCCGCGCTTTC. The variable domain in full, with the rest retrieved from reference TRBV30 and TRBJ2-7, is SQTIHQWPATLVQPVGSPLSLECTVEGTSNPNLYWYRQAAGRGLQLLFYSVGIGQISSEVPQNLSASRPQDRQFILSSKKLLLSDSGFYLCAWSVAQRPRAFGPGTRLTVT.

This clone was counted once. The chain joins TRBV7-9 to TRBJ2-7; D not resolved. CDR1 SEHNR and CDR2 FQNEAQ come from the germline V gene (reference sequence). Trimming removed 0 bases from V and 4 bases from J, with 7 bases in between. The CDR3 extends over 13 amino acids. The CDR3 nucleotides are TGTGCCAGCAGCTTAGCGAATAGATACGAGCAGTACTTC. This codes for CASSLANRYEQYF.

The table lists this clone with many counts. The chain joins TRBV18 to TRBJ2-3, with D maybe TRBD1 (6 bases). The V gene lost 2 bases and the J gene lost 3 bases, with 9 bases spanning the gap. This CDR3 region has 14 residues. Germline V CDR1 and CDR2: KGHSH, LQKENI. The CDR3, as DNA: TGTGCCAGCTCACCAGGGGGCGGAACAGATACGCAGTATTTT. Translated: CASSPGGGTDTQYF.

This rearrangement joins TRBV7-2 to TRBJ2-7, with D possibly TRBD2 on 6 matching bases. Trimming cost V 7 bases and J 3 bases, with 16 bases left between them. Germline CDR1 reads SGHTA; CDR2 reads FQGNSA. The CDR3 has 14 amino acids. The CDR3 loop is CASTRGPDVYEQYF. CDR3 in DNA: TGTGCCAGCACGCGGGGCCCCGATGTCTACGAGCAGTACTTC.

This clone has a handful of counts. This chain connects TRBV10-3 to TRBJ1-2; TRBD1 matches 7 bases. The CDR3 is 13 residues long. CDR1 and CDR2 from the germline V gene are ENHRY and SYGVKD. V dropped 8 bases and J dropped 2; count of bases not matched to a gene: 5. CDR3: CAILQQGNYGYTF. For the CDR3, the DNA is TGTGCCATCCTCCAACAGGGGAACTATGGCTACACCTTC.

This clone was counted between two and nine times. The chain recombines TRBV30 with TRBJ2-5, with D tentatively TRBD1 (7 bases). The CDR3 loop spans 14 amino acids. CDR1 GTSNPN and CDR2 SVGIG come from the germline V gene (reference sequence). Between the trimmed V and J ends, which lost 0 bases and 5 bases, there was a span of 13 bases. CDR3 in DNA: TGTGCCTGGAGTGTTCAGGGGGGTTTCGAGACCCAGTACTTC. Residues: CAWSVQGGFETQYF.

DNA for the CDR3: TGTGCCAGCAGTCCTATCGACCCCGGGACGGTCTCCTACGAGCAGTACTTC. Translation: CASSPIDPGTVSYEQYF. The rearrangement links TRBV25-1 to TRBJ2-7, with D perhaps being TRBD1 or TRBD2 (5 bases each). Trimming took 5 bases from V and 0 from J, leaving 20 bases between them. CDR1 is MGHDK and CDR2 is SYGVNS in the germline V gene. The CDR3 has 17 residues.

This chain joins TRBV5-4 and TRBJ2-1; no definite D call. Germline V gene sequence: CDR1 SGHNT, CDR2 YYREEE (reference sequence). V was shortened by 2 bases and J by 0 bases, with 9 bases between the two germline ends. This CDR3 contains 15 residues. The chain's CDR3 is CASSFGQSSYNEQFF. The CDR3 DNA is TGTGCCAGCAGCTTTGGCCAGAGCTCCTACAATGAGCAGTTCTTC.

This clone was counted between two and nine times. V usage is TRBV30 and J usage is TRBJ1-2; 7 bases align to TRBD1. This CDR3 is built from 11 residues. V gave up 2 bases and J gave up 8 bases; unmatched junction bases: 2. Germline V gene sequence: CDR1 GTSNPN, CDR2 SVGIG (reference sequence). The CDR3 is CAWSRQGGYTF. CDR3 bases: TGTGCCTGGAGTCGACAGGGAGGCTACACCTTC.

In this sample, this clone turned up many times. The chain's CDR3 is CASSLMDAFQLFF. CDR3 nucleotide sequence: TGTGCCAGCAGCTTAATGGACGCGTTCCAACTGTTTTTT. V usage is TRBV11-2 and J usage is TRBJ2-2; D gene uncertain. Germline V gene lookup returns CDR1 SGHAT and CDR2 FQNNGV. With 2 bases removed from V and 14 bases from J, the gap between germline ends came to 15 bases. The CDR3 consists of 13 residues.

The chain has TRBV7-2 and TRBJ2-1; the match to TRBD2 covers 7 bases. Germline-derived CDR1 and CDR2 are SGHTA and FQGNSA. The CDR3 runs to 14 residues. V dropped 5 bases and J dropped 8; count of bases not matched to a gene: 9. The chain's CDR3 is CASSPSRETYEQFF. Here the CDR3 DNA reads TGTGCCAGCAGCCCCTCGCGGGAGACATATGAGCAGTTCTTC.